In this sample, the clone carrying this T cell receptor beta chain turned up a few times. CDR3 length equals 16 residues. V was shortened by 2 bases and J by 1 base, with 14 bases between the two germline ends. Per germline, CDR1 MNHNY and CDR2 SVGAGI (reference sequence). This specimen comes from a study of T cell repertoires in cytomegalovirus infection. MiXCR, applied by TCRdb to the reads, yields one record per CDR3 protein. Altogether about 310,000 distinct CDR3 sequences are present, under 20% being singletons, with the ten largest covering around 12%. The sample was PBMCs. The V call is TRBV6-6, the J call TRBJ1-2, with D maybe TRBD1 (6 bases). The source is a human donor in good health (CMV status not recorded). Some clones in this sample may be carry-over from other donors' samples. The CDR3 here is CASSYGLEDSNYGYTF. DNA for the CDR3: TGTGCCAGCAGTTACGGGTTAGAGGACAGTAACTATGGCTACACCTTC.